These T cell receptor beta chains were read from a single sample in a study of blood T cell repertoires in COVID-19. TCRdb's copy holds only in-frame clones and misses some; the assay was immunoSEQ multiplex PCR. Of about 140,000 clones in the sample, approximately 80% were seen once. The sample taken for sequencing was PBMCs or T cells enriched from blood (not recorded which). The receptors stem from a woman younger than 30 who had been exposed to COVID-19. Both conserved end residues are part of each CDR3. A D gene is named only where the DNA matches it firmly.

length	D	J	V	CDR3
14	TRBD2	TRBJ2-7	TRBV11-2	CASRKLAGRYEQYF
14	.	TRBJ1-4	TRBV9	CASSVGLGREKLFF
16	TRBD2	TRBJ2-1	TRBV10-1	CASSELLAGGNNEQFF
14	.	TRBJ1-1	TRBV30	CAWDQQVFGLEAFF
15	.	TRBJ2-2	TRBV30	CAWVRVSGTTGELFF
16	TRBD1	TRBJ1-2	TRBV4-3	CASSQSLTGGIYGYTF
16	.	TRBJ1-5	TRBV7-2	CASSLVQSGGNQPQHF
15	TRBD2	TRBJ2-1	TRBV23-1	CASSQLAGVIDEQFF
14	.	TRBJ2-7	TRBV7-9	CASSQGLRSYEQYF
16	.	TRBJ1-5	TRBV7-9	CASSLQAVDYNQPQHF
13	.	TRBJ1-1	TRBV6-5	CASRFGGNTEAFF
16	TRBD1	TRBJ1-1	TRBV19	CASSRPPRQGDREAFF
14	TRBD1	TRBJ1-6	TRBV19	CASRRQGLNSPLHF
15	TRBD1	TRBJ1-5	TRBV24-1	CATQAGGAGHQPQHF
15	TRBD1	TRBJ1-2	TRBV18	CASSPGDSTNYGYTF
16	TRBD2	TRBJ2-5	TRBV15	CATSGGLAGLQETQYF
16	.	TRBJ2-3	TRBV4-1	CASSQLPGTTQGTQYF
14	.	TRBJ2-7	TRBV2	CASSDAGSAYEQYF
13	.	TRBJ2-2	TRBV6-5	CASSLRGTGELFF
15	TRBD2	TRBJ2-2	TRBV11-1	CASKGGRVGTGELFF
13	TRBD1	TRBJ1-4	TRBV30	CACHTGAGEKLFF
13	TRBD1	TRBJ2-7	TRBV2	CASTGGSWNEQYF
15	.	TRBJ1-3	TRBV18	CASSSEISSGNTIYF
13	.	TRBJ2-5	TRBV5-1	CASSLGQQETQYF
14	TRBD2	TRBJ2-7	TRBV19	CASNAGTSVHEQYF